This T cell receptor (beta chain) appears in the sequencing data of a study of OX40 agonist ivuxolimab in advanced cancers. Across the whole study: Under the entry rules, prior anti-PD-1, anti-PD-L1 or anti-CTLA-4 therapy was allowed, and roughly 43% had some.

Produced via immunoSEQ multiplex PCR; TCRdb's table is partial and in-frame only. The data hold 69,000 or so clones, with roughly 88% observed a single time. This CDR3 has 18 residues. The V and J ends lost 5 bases and 5 bases respectively, with 22 bases between them. Germline V gives CDR1 SGHTA, CDR2 FQGTGA. This sequence joins TRBV7-3 and TRBJ2-6; D ambiguous. This material consisted of CD4+ or CD8+ T cells sorted from blood, taken in a trial of the OX40 agonist ivuxolimab. The sequence was obtained from an adult with an advanced solid tumor such as melanoma, head and neck, liver or kidney cancer. Here the CDR3 DNA reads TGTGCCAGCAGCCGCCGCATACGCTTACAAAGTCGGGCCAACGTCCTGACTTTC. Encoded protein: CASSRRIRLQSRANVLTF. Together with reference TRBV7-3 and TRBJ2-6, the CDR3 gives the full variable domain: GAGVSQTPSNKVTEKGKYVELRCDPISGHTALYWYRQSLGQGPEFLIYFQGTGAADDSGLPNDRFFAVRPEGSVSTLKIQRTERGDSAVYLCASSRRIRLQSRANVLTFGAGSRLTVL.